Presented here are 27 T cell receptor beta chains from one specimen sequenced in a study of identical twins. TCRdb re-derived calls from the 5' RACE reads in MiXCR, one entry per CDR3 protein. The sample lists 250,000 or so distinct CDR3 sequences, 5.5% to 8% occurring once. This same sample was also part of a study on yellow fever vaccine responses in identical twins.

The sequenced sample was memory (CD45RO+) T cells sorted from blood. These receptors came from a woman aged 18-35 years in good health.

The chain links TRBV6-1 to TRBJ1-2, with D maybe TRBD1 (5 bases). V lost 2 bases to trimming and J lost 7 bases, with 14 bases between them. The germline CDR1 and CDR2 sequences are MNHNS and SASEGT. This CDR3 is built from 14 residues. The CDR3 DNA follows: TGTGCCAGCAGTGAAAGTGGGACGTTTTCTGGCTACACCTTC. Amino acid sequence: CASSESGTFSGYTF.

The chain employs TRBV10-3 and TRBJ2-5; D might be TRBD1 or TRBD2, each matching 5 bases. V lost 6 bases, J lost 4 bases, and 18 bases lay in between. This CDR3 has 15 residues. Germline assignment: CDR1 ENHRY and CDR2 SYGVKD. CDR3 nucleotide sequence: TGTGCCATCAGCCCTAGCCCCTCCCAGGGAGAGACCCAGTACTTC. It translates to CAISPSPSQGETQYF.

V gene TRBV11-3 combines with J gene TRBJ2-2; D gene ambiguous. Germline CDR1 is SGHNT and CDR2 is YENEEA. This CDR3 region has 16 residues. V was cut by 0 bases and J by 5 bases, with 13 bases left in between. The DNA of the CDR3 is TGTGCCAGCAGCTTAGACTCCCAAGTGAGGACCGGGGAGCTGTTTTTT. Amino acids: CASSLDSQVRTGELFF.

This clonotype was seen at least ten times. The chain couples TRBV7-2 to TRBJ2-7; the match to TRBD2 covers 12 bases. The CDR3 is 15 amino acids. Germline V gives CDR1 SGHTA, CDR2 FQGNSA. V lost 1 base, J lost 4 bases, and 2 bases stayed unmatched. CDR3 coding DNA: TGTGCCAGCAGCTTAGTTCTAGCGGGAGGGTACGAGCAGTACTTC. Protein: CASSLVLAGGYEQYF.

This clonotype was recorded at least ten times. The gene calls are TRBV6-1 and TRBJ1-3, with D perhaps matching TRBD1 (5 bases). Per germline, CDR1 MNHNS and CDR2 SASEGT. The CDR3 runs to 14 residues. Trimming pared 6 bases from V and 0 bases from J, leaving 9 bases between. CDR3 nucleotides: TGTGCCAGCAGCCCGGGGGTCTCTGGAAACACCATATATTTT. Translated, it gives CASSPGVSGNTIYF.

CDR3 region: CASSYTTNNEQFF. The CDR3 bases are TGTGCCAGCAGTTACACTACCAACAATGAGCAGTTCTTC. The chain joins TRBV6-2 or TRBV6-3 to TRBJ2-1; no clear D. Between the trimmed V and J ends, which lost 2 bases and 5 bases, there was a span of 7 bases. Germline loops: CDR1 MNHEY, CDR2 SVGEGT. The CDR3 runs 13 residues.

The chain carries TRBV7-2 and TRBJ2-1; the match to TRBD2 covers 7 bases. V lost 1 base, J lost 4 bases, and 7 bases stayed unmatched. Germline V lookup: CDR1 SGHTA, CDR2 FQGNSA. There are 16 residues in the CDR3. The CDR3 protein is CASSLETSSHYNEQFF. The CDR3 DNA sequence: TGTGCCAGCAGCTTAGAGACTAGCTCCCATTACAATGAGCAGTTCTTC. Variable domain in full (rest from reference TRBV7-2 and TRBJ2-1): GAGVSQSPSNKVTEKGKDVELRCDPISGHTALYWYRQSLGQGLEFLIYFQGNSAPDKSGLPSDRFSAERTGGSVSTLTIQRTQQEDSAVYLCASSLETSSHYNEQFFGPGTRLTVL.

As DNA, the CDR3 is TGTGCCAGCAGCTTAGGGGGAATGATAGATACGCAGTATTTT. It yields the protein CASSLGGMIDTQYF. This rearrangement joins TRBV13 to TRBJ2-3; D is unresolved. This CDR3 has 14 amino acids. Between the trimmed V and J ends, which lost 0 bases and 5 bases, there was a span of 9 bases. CDR1 PRHDT and CDR2 FYEKMQ come from the germline V gene (reference sequence).

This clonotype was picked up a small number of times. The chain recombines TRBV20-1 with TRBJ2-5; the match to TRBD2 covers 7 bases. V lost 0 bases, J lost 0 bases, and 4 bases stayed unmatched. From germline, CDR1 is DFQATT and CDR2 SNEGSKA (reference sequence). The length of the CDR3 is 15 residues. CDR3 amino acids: CSARDHAGDQETQYF. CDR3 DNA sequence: TGCAGTGCTAGAGATCACGCGGGGGACCAAGAGACCCAGTACTTC.

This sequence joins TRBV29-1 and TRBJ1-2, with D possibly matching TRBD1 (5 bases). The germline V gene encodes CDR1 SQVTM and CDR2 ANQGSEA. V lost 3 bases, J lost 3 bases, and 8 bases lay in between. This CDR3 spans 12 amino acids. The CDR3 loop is CSVDSGYYGYTF. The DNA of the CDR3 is TGCAGCGTTGATTCAGGGTACTATGGCTACACCTTC.

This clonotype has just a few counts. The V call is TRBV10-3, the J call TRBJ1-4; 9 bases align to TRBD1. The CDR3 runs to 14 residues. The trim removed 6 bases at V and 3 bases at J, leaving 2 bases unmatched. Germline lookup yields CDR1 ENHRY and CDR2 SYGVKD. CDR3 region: CAISTGGPNEKLFF. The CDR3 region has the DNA TGTGCCATCAGCACAGGGGGCCCTAATGAAAAACTGTTTTTT.

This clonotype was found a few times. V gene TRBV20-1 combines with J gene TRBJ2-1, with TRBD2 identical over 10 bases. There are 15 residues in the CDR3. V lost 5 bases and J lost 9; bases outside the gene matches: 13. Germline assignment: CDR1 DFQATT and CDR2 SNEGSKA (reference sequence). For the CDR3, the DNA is TGCAGTGCTTTAGTTGGAGCGGGAGGGCCAACTGAGCAGTTCTTC. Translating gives CSALVGAGGPTEQFF.

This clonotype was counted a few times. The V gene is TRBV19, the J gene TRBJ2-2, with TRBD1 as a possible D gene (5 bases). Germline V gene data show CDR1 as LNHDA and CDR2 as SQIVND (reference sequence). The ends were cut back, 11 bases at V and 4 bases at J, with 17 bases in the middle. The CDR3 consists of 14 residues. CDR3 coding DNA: TGTGCCTCCCGGCCCTTCGACAGCACCGGGGAGCTGTTTTTT. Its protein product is CASRPFDSTGELFF.

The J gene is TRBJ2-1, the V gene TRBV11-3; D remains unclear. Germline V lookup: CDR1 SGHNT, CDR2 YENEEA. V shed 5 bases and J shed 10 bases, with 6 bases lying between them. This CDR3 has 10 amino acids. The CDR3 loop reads CASSMQEQFF. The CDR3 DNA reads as TGTGCCAGCAGCATGCAGGAGCAGTTCTTC.

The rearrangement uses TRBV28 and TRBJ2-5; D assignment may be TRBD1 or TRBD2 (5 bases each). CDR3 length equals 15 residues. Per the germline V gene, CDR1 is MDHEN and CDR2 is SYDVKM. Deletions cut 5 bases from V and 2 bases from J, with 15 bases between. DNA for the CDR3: TGTGCCAGCAGTCCGACCGAGGGGATACAAGAGACCCAGTACTTC. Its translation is CASSPTEGIQETQYF. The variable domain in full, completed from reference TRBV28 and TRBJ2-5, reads DVKVTQSSRYLVKRTGEKVFLECVQDMDHENMFWYRQDPGLGLRLIYFSYDVKMKEKGDIPEGYSVSREKKERFSLILESASTNQTSMYLCASSPTEGIQETQYFGPGTRLLVL.

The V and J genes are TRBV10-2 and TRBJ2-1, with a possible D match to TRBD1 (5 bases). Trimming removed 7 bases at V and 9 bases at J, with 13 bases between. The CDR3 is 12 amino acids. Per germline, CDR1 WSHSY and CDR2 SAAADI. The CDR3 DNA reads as TGCGCCAGCAACCCAGGGTCCGGTGAGCAGTTCTTC. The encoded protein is CASNPGSGEQFF.

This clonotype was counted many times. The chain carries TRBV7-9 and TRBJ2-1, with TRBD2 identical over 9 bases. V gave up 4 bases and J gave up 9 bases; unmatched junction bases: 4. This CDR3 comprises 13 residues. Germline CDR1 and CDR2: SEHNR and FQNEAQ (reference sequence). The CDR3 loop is CASSSGTSSEQFF. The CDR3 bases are TGTGCCAGCAGCTCCGGGACTAGCAGTGAGCAGTTCTTC.

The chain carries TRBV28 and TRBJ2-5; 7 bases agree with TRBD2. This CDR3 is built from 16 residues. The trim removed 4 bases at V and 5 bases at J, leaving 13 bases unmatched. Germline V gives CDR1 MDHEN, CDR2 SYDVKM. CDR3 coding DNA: TGTGCCAGCAGTTCTACGGGGGGTCCCGGTCGGGAGACCCAGTACTTC. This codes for CASSSTGGPGRETQYF.

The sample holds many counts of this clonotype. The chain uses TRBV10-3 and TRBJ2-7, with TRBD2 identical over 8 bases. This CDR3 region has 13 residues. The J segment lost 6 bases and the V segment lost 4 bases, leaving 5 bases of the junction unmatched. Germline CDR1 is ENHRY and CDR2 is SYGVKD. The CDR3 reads CAISVGREVEQYF. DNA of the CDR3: TGTGCCATCAGTGTAGGGCGGGAGGTCGAGCAGTACTTC.

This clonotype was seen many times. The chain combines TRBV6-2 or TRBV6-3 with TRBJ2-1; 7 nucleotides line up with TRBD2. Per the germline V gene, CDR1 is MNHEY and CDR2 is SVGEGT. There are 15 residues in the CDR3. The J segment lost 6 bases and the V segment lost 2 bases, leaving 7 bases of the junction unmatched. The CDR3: CASSYPRLALNEQFF. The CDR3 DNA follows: TGTGCCAGCAGTTACCCGAGACTAGCCCTCAATGAGCAGTTCTTC.

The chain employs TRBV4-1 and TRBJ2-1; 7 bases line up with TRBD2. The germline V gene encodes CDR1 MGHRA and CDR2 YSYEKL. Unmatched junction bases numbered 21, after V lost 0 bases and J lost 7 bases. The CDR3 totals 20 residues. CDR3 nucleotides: TGCGCCAGCAGCCAAGATCTGGGGCGGGGGACCTCGCCTACTCGGAATGAGCAGTTCTTC. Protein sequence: CASSQDLGRGTSPTRNEQFF.

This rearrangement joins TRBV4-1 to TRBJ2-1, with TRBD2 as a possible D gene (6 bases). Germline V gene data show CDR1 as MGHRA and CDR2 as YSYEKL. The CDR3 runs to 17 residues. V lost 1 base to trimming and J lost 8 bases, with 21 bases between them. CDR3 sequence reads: CASSQAERAGPLHEQFF. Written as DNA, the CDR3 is TGCGCCAGCAGCCAAGCAGAGCGGGCAGGCCCGCTCCATGAGCAGTTCTTC.

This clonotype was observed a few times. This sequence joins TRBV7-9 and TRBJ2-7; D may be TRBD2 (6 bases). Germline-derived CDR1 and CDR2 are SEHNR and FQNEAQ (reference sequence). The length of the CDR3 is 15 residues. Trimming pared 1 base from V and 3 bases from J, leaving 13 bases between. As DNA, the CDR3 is TGTGCCAGCAGCTTAGTGCGCGGGACCTACTACGAGCAGTACTTC. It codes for CASSLVRGTYYEQYF.

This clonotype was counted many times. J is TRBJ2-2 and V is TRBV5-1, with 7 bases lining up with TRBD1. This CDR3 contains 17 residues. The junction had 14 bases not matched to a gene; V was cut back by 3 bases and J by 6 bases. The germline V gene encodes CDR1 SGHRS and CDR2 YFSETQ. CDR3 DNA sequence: TGCGCCAGCAGCTCCAAACAGGGGACCCAGAGCCCCGGGGAGCTGTTTTTT. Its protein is CASSSKQGTQSPGELFF.

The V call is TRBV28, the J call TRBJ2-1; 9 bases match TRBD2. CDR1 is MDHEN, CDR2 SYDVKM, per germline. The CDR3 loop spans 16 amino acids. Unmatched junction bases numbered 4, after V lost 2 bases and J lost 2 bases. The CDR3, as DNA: TGTGCCAGCAGTTTACCCGGGACTAGCACCTACAATGAGCAGTTCTTC. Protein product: CASSLPGTSTYNEQFF.

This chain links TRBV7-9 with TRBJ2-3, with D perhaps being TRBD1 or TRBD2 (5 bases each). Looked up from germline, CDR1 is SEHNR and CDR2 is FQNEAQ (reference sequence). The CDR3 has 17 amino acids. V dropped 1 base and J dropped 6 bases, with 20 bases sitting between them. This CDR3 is CASSLVGTSFSADTQYF. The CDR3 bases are TGTGCCAGCAGCTTAGTAGGGACCTCCTTCTCAGCCGATACGCAGTATTTT.

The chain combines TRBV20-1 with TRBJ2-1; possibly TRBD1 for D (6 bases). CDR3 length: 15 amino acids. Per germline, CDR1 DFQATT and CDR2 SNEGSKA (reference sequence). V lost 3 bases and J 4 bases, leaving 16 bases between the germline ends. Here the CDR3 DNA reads TGCAGTGCTAGGAATCAGGGGAGTATGTACAATGAGCAGTTCTTC. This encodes CSARNQGSMYNEQFF.